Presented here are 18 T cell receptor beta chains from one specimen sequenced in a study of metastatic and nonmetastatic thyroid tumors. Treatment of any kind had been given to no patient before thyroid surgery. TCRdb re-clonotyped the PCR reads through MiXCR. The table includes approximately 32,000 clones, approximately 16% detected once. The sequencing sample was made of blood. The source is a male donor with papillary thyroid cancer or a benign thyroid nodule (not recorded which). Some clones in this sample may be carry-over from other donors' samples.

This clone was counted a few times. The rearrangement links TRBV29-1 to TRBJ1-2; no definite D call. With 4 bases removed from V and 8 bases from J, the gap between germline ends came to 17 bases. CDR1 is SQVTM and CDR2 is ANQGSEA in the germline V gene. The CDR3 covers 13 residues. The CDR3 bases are TGCAGCGTTGCTTCCTGGGCCGGAGGCGGCTACACCTTC. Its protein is CSVASWAGGGYTF.

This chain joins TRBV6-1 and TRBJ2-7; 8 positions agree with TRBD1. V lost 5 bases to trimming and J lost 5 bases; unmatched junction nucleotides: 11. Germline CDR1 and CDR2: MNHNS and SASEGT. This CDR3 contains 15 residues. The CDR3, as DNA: TGTGCCAGCAGTCCACGGAGGACAGGGTTGGACGAGCAGTACTTC. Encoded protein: CASSPRRTGLDEQYF.

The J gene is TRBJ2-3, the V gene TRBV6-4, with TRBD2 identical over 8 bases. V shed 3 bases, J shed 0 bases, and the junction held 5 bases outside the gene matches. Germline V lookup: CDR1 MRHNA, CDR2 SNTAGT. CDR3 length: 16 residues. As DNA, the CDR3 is TGTGCCAGCAGTGAACAAAGCGGGGGCAGCACAGATACGCAGTATTTT. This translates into CASSEQSGGSTDTQYF.

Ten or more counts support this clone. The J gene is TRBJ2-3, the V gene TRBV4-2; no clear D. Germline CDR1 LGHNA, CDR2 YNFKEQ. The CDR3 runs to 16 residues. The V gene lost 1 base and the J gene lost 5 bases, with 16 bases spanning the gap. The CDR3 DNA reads TGTGCCAGCAGCCAAGGGGTTCGCAGCGCCGGAGATACGCAGTATTTT. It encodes CASSQGVRSAGDTQYF.

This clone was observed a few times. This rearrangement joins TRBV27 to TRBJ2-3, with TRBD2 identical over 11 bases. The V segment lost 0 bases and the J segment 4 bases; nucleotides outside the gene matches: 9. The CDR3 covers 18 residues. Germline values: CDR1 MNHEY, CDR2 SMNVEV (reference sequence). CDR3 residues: CASSLSRSGLAVPDTQYF. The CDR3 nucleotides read TGTGCCAGCAGTTTATCGAGATCGGGACTAGCGGTCCCAGATACGCAGTATTTT.

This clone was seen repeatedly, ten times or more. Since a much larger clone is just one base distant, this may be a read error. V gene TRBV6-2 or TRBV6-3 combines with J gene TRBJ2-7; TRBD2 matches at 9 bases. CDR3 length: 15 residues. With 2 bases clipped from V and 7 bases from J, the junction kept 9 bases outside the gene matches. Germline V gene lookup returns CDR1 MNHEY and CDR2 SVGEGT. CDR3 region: CASSYQGGRAYEQYF. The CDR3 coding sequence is TGTGCCAGCAGTTACCAAGGCGGGAGGGCTTATGAGCAGTACTTC.

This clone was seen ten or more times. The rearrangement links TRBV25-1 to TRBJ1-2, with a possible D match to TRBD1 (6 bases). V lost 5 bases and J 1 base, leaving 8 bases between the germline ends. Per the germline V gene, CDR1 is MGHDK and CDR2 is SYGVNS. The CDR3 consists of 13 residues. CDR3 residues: CASSPDSNYGYTF. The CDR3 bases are TGTGCCAGCAGTCCGGACAGTAACTATGGCTACACCTTC.

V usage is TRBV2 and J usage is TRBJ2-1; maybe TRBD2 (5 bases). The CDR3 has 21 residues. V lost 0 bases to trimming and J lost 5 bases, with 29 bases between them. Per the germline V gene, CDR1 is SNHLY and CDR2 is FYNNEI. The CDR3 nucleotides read TGTGCCAGCAGTGAAGCAGGAGGTGGGAGACTACCGACGATTGGAAACAATGAGCAGTTCTTC. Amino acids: CASSEAGGGRLPTIGNNEQFF.

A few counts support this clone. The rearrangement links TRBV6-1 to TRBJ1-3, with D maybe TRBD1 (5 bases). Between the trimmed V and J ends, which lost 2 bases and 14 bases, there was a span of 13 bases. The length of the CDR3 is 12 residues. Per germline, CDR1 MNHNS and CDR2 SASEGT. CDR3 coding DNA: TGTGCCAGCAGTGAACCCAGGGCAAATTTATATTTT. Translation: CASSEPRANLYF.

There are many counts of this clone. CDR3 region: CASSRQGTNYGYTF. In DNA, the CDR3 is TGTGCCAGCAGCCGACAGGGGACTAACTATGGCTACACCTTC. This sequence joins TRBV12-3 or TRBV12-4 and TRBJ1-2; the match to TRBD1 covers 8 bases. V gave up 6 bases and J gave up 0 bases; unmatched junction bases: 3. CDR3 length: 14 residues.

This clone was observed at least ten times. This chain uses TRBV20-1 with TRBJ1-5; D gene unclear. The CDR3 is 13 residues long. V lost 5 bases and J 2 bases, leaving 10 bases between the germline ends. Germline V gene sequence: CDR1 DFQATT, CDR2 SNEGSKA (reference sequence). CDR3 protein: CSARFGGNQPQHF. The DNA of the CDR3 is TGCAGTGCTCGGTTTGGAGGCAATCAGCCCCAGCATTTT.

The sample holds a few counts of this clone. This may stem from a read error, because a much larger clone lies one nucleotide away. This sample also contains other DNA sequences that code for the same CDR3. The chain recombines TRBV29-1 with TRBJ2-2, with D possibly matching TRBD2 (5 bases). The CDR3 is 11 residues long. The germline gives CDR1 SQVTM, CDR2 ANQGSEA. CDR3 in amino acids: CSALATGELFF. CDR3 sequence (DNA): TGCAGCGCTCTGGCTACCGGGGAGCTGTTTTTC.

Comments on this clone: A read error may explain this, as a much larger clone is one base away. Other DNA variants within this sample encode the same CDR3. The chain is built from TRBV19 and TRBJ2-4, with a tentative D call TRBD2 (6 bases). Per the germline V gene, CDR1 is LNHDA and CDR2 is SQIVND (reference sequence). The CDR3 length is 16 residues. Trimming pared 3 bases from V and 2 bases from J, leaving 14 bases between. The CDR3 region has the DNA TGTGCCAGTAGTATCATTAGCGGTAGGTCCAAAAACATTCAGTACTTC. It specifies CASSIISGRSKNIQYF.

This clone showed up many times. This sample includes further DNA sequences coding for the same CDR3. CDR3 residues: CASSPGSQGADTQYF. The CDR3 DNA follows: TGTGCCAGCTCACCAGGTTCACAGGGGGCAGATACGCAGTATTTT. The chain couples TRBV18 to TRBJ2-3; 8 bases fit TRBD1. This CDR3 spans 15 amino acids. CDR1 is KGHSH and CDR2 is LQKENI in the germline V gene. Germline trimming cut 2 bases from V and 4 bases from J; bases unmatched to any gene: 5.

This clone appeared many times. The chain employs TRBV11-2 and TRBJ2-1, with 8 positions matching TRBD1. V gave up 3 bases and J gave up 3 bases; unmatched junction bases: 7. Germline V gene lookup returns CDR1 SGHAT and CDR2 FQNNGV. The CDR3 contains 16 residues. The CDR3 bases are TGTGCCAGCAGCTTGTACGGTGGGACAGGCTACAATGAGCAGTTCTTC. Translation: CASSLYGGTGYNEQFF. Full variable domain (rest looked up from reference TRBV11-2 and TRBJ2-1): EAGVAQSPRYKIIEKRQSVAFWCNPISGHATLYWYQQILGQGPKLLIQFQNNGVVDDSQLPKDRFSAERLKGVDSTLKIQPAKLEDSAVYLCASSLYGGTGYNEQFFGPGTRLTVL.

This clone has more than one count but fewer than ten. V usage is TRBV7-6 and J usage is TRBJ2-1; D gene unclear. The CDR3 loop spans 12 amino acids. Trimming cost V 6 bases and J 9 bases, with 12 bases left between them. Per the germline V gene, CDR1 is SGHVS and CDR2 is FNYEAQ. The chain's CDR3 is CASRPENGEQFF. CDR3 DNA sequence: TGTGCCAGCAGACCAGAGAACGGTGAGCAGTTCTTC.

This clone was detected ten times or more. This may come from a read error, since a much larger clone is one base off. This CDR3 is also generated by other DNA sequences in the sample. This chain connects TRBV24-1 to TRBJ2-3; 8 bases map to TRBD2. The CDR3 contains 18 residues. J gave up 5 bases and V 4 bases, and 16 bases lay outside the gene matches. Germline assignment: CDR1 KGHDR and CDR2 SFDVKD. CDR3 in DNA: TGTGCCACCAGTGACACCTCGGGGACCAGCGGGAGTAGAGATACGCAGTATTTT. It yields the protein CATSDTSGTSGSRDTQYF.

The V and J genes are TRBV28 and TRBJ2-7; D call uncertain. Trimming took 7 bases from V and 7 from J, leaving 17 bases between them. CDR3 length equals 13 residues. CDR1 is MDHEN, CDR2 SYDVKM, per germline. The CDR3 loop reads CASKARGPEEQYF. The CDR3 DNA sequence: TGTGCCAGCAAGGCGCGAGGTCCCGAGGAGCAGTACTTC. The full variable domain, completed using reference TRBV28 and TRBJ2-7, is DVKVTQSSRYLVKRTGEKVFLECVQDMDHENMFWYRQDPGLGLRLIYFSYDVKMKEKGDIPEGYSVSREKKERFSLILESASTNQTSMYLCASKARGPEEQYFGPGTRLTVT.